Listed below are T cell receptor beta chains from one sample, sequenced in a study of T cell responses to AZD1222 COVID-19 vaccine. Generated by immunoSEQ multiplex PCR, the TCRdb table keeps only in-frame clones and is missing some. The sample lists 65,000 to 85,000 clones; 90% were seen once. The sequencing here drew on peripheral blood, taken on day 0 of AZD1222 vaccination. These receptors all stem from an adult in good health. CDR3s leave out the opening cysteine and the closing phenylalanine or tryptophan.

V gene	J gene	CDR3 protein
TRBV18	TRBJ1-1	ASSPPEKSWNTEAF
TRBV3-1/TRBV3-2	TRBJ2-1	ASSQDRGSYNEQF
TRBV9	TRBJ1-1	ASSVEETGTEAF
TRBV20-1	TRBJ1-1	SASVRTGTTEAF
TRBV6-4	TRBJ1-5	ASSDGGGLQPQH
TRBV7-6	TRBJ2-7	ASSLESSGLSSEQY
TRBV5-6	TRBJ1-5	ASSGRWGNQPQH
TRBV28	TRBJ2-7	ASSVMTGTGSSYEQY
TRBV6-5	TRBJ1-1	ASSYSKAPNTEAF
TRBV6-2/TRBV6-3	TRBJ1-6	ASSYSRGGSPLH
TRBV5-4	TRBJ1-1	ASSSGQSSWNTEAF
TRBV3-1/TRBV3-2	TRBJ2-2	ASSQLTGTDTGELF
TRBV5-4	TRBJ2-1	ASSRDSQGEQF
TRBV11-1	TRBJ1-1	ASSLGYRGLNTEAF
TRBV6-5	TRBJ1-2	ASRIDRGSGYT
TRBV6-5	TRBJ2-7	ASSSATGFHEQY
TRBV28	TRBJ2-7	ASSRSGKPYEQY
TRBV7-2	TRBJ1-2	ASSLAASGGYT
TRBV12-3/TRBV12-4	TRBJ1-1	ASSPMGSEAF
TRBV28	TRBJ2-3	ASSPAGRGGTARTDTQY
TRBV2	TRBJ2-5	ASGTQY
TRBV7-9	TRBJ1-5	ASSRTGSNQPQH
TRBV3-1/TRBV3-2	TRBJ2-5	ASSQDLQEGLQETQY
TRBV12-3/TRBV12-4	TRBJ1-6	ASRVGWDSPLH
TRBV19	TRBJ2-2	ASTRTGSGGELF
TRBV2	TRBJ1-1	ASNIYRGTEAF
TRBV5-1	TRBJ1-6	ASSLDGQLPYNSPLH
TRBV28	TRBJ1-2	ASGRGVIYGYT
TRBV18	TRBJ1-1	ASSPRQGYTEAF
TRBV6-2/TRBV6-3	TRBJ1-2	ASSYSGSNYGYT
TRBV5-1	TRBJ2-7	ASSYWGDLSYEQY
TRBV5-1	TRBJ1-1	ASRFSTGGAPEAF
TRBV10-3	TRBJ2-3	AIRSGVSTDTQY
TRBV7-8	TRBJ1-4	ASSVGQGNEKLF
TRBV18	TRBJ1-1	ASSPEQDTNTEAF
TRBV28	TRBJ1-5	ASPTGRSSRYSNQPQH